The 11 T cell receptor beta chains reported below all come from one sample, sequenced in a study of T cell responses to AZD1222 COVID-19 vaccine. Method: immunoSEQ multiplex PCR; TCRdb's copy keeps in-frame clones and lacks some. The repertoire holds around 140,000 clones, with over 80% as singletons. Sample: peripheral blood, taken 28 days after the second AZD1222 dose. The receptors were gathered from an adult who received the AZD1222 COVID-19 vaccine.

The V call is TRBV19, the J call TRBJ1-1; the D gene is possibly TRBD1 (5 bases). Germline V gives CDR1 LNHDA, CDR2 SQIVND (reference sequence). The CDR3 sequence is 15 residues long. The V and J ends lost 3 bases and 0 bases respectively, with 11 bases between them. The CDR3 region is CASSMATDMNTEAFF. DNA for the CDR3: TGTGCCAGTAGTATGGCGACAGACATGAACACTGAAGCTTTCTTT.

V and J are TRBV11-2 and TRBJ2-2; D perhaps matches TRBD2 (5 bases). Trimming removed 5 bases at V and 5 bases at J, with 15 bases between. The germline gives CDR1 SGHAT, CDR2 FQNNGV. The CDR3 loop spans 15 amino acids. CDR3 in amino acids: CASSRRPGNTGELFF. The CDR3 DNA sequence: TGTGCCAGCAGCCGCAGACCGGGAAATACCGGGGAGCTGTTTTTT.

This clone showed up just a few times. V is TRBV15 and J is TRBJ2-1; 10 bases map to TRBD2. The trim removed 6 bases at V and 7 bases at J, leaving 9 bases unmatched. The CDR3 has 15 amino acids. Per the germline V gene, CDR1 is LNHNV and CDR2 is YYDKDF (reference sequence). CDR3 nucleotides: TGTGCCACCAGAGCTAGCGGGAGTCGGTGGAATGAGCAGTTCTTC. Protein: CATRASGSRWNEQFF.

This chain joins TRBV5-1 and TRBJ1-2; 9 nucleotides align to TRBD1. CDR1 is SGHRS and CDR2 is YFSETQ in the germline V gene. This CDR3 has 15 amino acids. Trimming took 4 bases from V and 1 from J; bases not matched to a gene: 5. In DNA form, the CDR3 reads TGCGCCAGCAGCACAGACAGGGGGAGTAACTATGGCTACACCTTC. It yields the protein CASSTDRGSNYGYTF.

V gene TRBV11-2 combines with J gene TRBJ1-1; no firm D call. The CDR3 contains 14 residues. Per the germline V gene, CDR1 is SGHAT and CDR2 is FQNNGV. V lost 2 bases and J lost 0, with 7 bases in between. The CDR3 sequence is CASSLSRLNTEAFF. In DNA form, the CDR3 reads TGTGCCAGCAGCTTAAGTAGACTGAACACTGAAGCTTTCTTT.

This chain joins TRBV7-2 and TRBJ2-7; 7 bases match TRBD1. The junction had 6 bases not matched to a gene; V was cut back by 1 base and J by 3 bases. The CDR3 runs to 15 residues. Germline lookup yields CDR1 SGHTA and CDR2 FQGNSA. The CDR3 sequence is CASSLGGGQHYEQYF. CDR3 nucleotides: TGTGCCAGCAGCTTAGGAGGGGGACAGCACTACGAGCAGTACTTC.

This clone was detected once. This sequence joins TRBV6-2 or TRBV6-3 and TRBJ1-1; D ambiguous. CDR1 MNHEY and CDR2 SVGEGT come from the germline V gene. The CDR3 length is 11 residues. V lost 6 bases, J lost 5 bases, and 7 bases lay in between. The CDR3 sequence: CASSLTTEAFF. The CDR3, as DNA: TGTGCCAGCAGCCTGACTACTGAAGCTTTCTTT.

This rearrangement joins TRBV29-1 to TRBJ2-1; possible D gene TRBD1, 6 bases. The CDR3 covers 12 residues. V lost 5 bases and J 6 bases, leaving 11 bases between the germline ends. The germline V gene encodes CDR1 SQVTM and CDR2 ANQGSEA. The CDR3 bases are TGCAGCGTTCGGGACAAGGGCAATGAGCAGTTCTTC. Residues: CSVRDKGNEQFF.

The chain is built from TRBV4-3 and TRBJ2-3, with D tentatively TRBD1 (6 bases). Germline CDR1 reads LGHNA; CDR2 reads YSLEER. The CDR3 extends over 16 amino acids. V was shortened by 1 base and J by 1 base, with 12 bases between the two germline ends. The CDR3 loop is CASSQVQGEGTDTQYF. The CDR3 DNA sequence: TGCGCCAGCAGCCAAGTACAGGGTGAGGGCACAGATACGCAGTATTTT.

V is TRBV3-1 (or the pseudogene TRBV3-2) and J is TRBJ2-7, with D unresolved. Trimming removed 2 bases at V and 7 bases at J, with 9 bases between. The CDR3 contains 12 residues. Germline V gives CDR1 LGHDT, CDR2 YNNKEL (reference sequence). DNA for the CDR3: TGTGCCAGCAGCCAATTATCTCGGGAGCAGTACTTC. Amino acids: CASSQLSREQYF.

V gene TRBV10-3 combines with J gene TRBJ2-5, with 9 nucleotides matching TRBD2. V shed 8 bases and J 4 bases; nucleotides not matched to a gene: 11. CDR1 and CDR2 from the germline V gene are ENHRY and SYGVKD. The CDR3 spans 15 residues. DNA for the CDR3: TGTGCCATCCGCGCGGGCGGGGGGGATCGAGAGACCCAGTACTTC. Translated, it gives CAIRAGGGDRETQYF.